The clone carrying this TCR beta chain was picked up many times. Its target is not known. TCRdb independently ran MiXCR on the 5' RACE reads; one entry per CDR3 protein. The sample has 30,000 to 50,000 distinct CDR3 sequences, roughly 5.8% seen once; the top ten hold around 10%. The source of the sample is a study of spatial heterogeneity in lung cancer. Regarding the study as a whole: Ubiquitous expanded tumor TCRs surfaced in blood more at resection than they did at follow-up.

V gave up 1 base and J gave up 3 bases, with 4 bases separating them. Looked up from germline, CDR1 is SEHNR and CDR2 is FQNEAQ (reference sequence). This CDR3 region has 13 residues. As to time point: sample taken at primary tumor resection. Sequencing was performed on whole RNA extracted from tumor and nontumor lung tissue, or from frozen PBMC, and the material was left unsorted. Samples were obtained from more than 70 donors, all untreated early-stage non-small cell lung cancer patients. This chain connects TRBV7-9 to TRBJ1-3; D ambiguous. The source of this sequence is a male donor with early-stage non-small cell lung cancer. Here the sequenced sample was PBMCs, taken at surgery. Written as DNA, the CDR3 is TGTGCCAGCAGCTTAGTTGTTGGAAACACCATATATTTT. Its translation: CASSLVVGNTIYF.